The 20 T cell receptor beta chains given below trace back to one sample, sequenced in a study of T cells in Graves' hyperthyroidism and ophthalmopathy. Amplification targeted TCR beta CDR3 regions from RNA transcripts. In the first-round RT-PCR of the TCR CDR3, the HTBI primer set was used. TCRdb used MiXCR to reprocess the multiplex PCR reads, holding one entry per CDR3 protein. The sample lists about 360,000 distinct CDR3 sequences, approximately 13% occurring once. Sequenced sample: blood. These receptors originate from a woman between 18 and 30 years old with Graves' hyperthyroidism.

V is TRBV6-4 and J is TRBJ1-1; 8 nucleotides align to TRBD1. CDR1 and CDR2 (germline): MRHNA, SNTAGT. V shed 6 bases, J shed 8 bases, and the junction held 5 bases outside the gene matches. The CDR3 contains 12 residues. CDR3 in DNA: TGTGCCAGCAGAACGGACAGGGCCGAAGCTTTCTTT. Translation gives CASRTDRAEAFF.

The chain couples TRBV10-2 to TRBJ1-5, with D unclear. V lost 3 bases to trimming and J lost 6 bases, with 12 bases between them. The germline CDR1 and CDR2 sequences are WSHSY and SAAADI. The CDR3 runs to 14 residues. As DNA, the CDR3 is TGCGCCAGCAGTGAAAGTGGAGAGGGTCAGCCCCAGCATTTT. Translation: CASSESGEGQPQHF.

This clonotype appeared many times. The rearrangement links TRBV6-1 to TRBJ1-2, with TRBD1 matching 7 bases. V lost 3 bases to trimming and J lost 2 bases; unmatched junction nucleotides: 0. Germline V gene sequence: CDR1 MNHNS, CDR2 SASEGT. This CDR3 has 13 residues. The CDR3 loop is CASSEDRNYGYTF. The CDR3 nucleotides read TGTGCCAGCAGTGAGGACAGGAACTATGGCTACACCTTC.

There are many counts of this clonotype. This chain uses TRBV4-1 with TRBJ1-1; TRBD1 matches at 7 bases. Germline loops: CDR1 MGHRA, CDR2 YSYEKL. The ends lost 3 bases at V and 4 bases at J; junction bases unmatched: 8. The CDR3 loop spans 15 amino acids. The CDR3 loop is CASSQVQGRGTEAFF. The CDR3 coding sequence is TGCGCCAGCAGCCAGGTACAGGGGCGAGGCACTGAAGCTTTCTTT.

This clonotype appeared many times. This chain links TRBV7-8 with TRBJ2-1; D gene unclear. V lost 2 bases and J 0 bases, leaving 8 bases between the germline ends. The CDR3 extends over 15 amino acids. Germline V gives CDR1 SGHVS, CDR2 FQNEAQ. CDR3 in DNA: TGTGCCAGCAGCTTAAGGGTTAGCTCCTACAATGAGCAGTTCTTC. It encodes CASSLRVSSYNEQFF.

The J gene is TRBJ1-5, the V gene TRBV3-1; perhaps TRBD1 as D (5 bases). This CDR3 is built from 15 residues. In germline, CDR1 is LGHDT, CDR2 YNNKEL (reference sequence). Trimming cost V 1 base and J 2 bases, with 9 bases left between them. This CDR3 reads CASSQGPGGNQPQHF. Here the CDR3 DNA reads TGTGCCAGCAGCCAAGGACCGGGGGGCAATCAGCCCCAGCATTTT.

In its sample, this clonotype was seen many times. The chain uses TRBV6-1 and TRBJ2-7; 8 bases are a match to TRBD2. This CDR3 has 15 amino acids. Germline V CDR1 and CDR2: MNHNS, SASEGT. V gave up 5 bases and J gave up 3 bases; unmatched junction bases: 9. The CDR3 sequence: CASSLGLGGFYEQYF. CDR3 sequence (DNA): TGTGCCAGCAGTTTGGGACTAGGGGGTTTCTACGAGCAGTACTTC.

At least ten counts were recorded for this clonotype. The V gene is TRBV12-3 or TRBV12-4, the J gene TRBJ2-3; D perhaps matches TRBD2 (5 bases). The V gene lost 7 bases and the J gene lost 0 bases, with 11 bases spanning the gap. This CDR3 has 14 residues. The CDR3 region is CASTGKPSTDTQYF. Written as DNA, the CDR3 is TGTGCCAGCACGGGGAAACCTAGCACAGATACGCAGTATTTT.

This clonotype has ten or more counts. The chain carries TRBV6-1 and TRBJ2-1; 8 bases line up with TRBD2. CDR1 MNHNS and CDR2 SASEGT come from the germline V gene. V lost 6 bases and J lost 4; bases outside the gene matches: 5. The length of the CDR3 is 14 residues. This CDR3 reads CASRGAGAYNEQFF. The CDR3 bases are TGTGCCAGCAGGGGAGCGGGAGCGTACAATGAGCAGTTCTTC.

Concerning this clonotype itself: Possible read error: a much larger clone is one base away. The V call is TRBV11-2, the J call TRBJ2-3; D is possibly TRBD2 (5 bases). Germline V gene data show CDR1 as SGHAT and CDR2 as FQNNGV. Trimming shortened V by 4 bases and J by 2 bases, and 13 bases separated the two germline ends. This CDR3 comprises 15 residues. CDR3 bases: TGTGCCAGCAGCTCACTAGGGCTCTACACAGATACGCAGTATTTT. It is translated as CASSSLGLYTDTQYF.

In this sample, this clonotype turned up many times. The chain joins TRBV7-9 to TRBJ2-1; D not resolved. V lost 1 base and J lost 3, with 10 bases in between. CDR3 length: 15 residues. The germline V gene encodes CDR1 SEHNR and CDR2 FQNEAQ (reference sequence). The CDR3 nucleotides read TGTGCCAGCAGCTTAGGGGTTGCCATCTACAATGAGCAGTTCTTC. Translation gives CASSLGVAIYNEQFF.

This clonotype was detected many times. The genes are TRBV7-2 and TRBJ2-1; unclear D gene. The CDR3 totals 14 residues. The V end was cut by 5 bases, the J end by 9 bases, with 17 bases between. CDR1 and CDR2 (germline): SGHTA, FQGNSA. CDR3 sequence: CASSAPPLWREQFF. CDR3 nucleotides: TGTGCCAGCAGCGCCCCCCCCCTCTGGCGTGAGCAGTTCTTC.

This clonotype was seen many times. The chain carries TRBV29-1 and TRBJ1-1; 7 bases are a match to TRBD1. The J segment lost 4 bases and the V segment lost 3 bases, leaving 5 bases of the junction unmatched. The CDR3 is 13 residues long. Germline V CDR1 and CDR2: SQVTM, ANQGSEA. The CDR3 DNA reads TGCAGCGTTGAGCGGCAGGGGGGCACTGAAGCTTTCTTT. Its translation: CSVERQGGTEAFF. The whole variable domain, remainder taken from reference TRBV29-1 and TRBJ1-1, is SAVISQKPSRDICQRGTSLTIQCQVDSQVTMMFWYRQQPGQSLTLIATANQGSEATYESGFVIDKFPISRPNLTFSTLTVSNMSPEDSSIYLCSVERQGGTEAFFGQGTRLTVV.

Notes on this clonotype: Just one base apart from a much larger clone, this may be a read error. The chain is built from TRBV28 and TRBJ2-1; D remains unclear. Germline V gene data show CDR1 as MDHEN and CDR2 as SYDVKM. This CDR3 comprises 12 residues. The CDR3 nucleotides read TGTGCCTGCAGAAGCTCCTACAATGAGCAGTTCTTC. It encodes CACRSSYNEQFF.

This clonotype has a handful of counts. The CDR3 nucleotides read TGCAGTGCCGCGCCCCGGGGTCCTGTGACCGGGGAGCTGTTTTTT. Protein: CSAAPRGPVTGELFF. The rearrangement links TRBV20-1 to TRBJ2-2; possible D gene TRBD2, 5 bases. The CDR3 contains 15 residues. Germline V gene sequence: CDR1 DFQATT, CDR2 SNEGSKA (reference sequence). The V gene lost 6 bases and the J gene lost 5 bases, with 19 bases spanning the gap.

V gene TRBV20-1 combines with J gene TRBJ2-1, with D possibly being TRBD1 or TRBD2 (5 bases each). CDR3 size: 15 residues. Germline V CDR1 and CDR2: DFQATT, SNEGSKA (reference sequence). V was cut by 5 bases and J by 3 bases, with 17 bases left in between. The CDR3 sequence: CSASAGTGIYNEQFF. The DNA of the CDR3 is TGCAGTGCTTCGGCCGGGACCGGCATCTACAATGAGCAGTTCTTC.

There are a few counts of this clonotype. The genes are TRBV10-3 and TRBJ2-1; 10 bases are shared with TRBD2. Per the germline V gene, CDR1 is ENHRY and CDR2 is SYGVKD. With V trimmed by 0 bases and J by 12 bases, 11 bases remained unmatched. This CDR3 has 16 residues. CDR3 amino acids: CAISESSQRGGRRQFF. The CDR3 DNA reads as TGTGCCATCAGTGAGTCGAGCCAGCGGGGGGGCCGAAGGCAGTTCTTC.

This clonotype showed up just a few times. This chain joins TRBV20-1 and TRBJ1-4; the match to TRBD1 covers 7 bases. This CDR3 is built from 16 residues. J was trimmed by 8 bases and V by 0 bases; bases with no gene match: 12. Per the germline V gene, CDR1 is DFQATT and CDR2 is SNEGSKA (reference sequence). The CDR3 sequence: CSARDRKTGVREKLFF. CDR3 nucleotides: TGCAGTGCTAGAGATCGCAAAACAGGGGTTCGGGAAAAACTGTTTTTT.

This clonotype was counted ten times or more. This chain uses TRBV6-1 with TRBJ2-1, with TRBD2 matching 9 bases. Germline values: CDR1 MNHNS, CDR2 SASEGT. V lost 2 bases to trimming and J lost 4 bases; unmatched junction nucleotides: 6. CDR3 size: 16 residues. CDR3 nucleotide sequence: TGTGCCAGCAGTGAATACGCGGGAGGGCTTTACAATGAGCAGTTCTTC. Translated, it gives CASSEYAGGLYNEQFF.

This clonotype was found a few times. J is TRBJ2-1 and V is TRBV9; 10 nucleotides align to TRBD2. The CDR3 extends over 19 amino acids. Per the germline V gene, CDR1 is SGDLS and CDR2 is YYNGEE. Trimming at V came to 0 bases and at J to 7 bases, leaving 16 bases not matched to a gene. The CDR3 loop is CASSVGSSGSTRGPNEQFF. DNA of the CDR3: TGTGCCAGCAGCGTAGGTTCTAGCGGGAGTACGAGGGGTCCAAATGAGCAGTTCTTC.